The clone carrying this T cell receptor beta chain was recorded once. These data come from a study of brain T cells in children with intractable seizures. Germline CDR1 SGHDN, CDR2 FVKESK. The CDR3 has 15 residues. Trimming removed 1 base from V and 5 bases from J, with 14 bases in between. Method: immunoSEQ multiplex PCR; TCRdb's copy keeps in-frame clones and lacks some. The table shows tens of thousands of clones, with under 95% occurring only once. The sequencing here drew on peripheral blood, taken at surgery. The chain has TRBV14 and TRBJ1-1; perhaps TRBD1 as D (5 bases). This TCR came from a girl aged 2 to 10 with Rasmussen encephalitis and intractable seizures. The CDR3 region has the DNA TGTGCCAGCAGCCAAGTTGCGGGGGGAACAACTGAAGCTTTCTTT. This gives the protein CASSQVAGGTTEAFF.